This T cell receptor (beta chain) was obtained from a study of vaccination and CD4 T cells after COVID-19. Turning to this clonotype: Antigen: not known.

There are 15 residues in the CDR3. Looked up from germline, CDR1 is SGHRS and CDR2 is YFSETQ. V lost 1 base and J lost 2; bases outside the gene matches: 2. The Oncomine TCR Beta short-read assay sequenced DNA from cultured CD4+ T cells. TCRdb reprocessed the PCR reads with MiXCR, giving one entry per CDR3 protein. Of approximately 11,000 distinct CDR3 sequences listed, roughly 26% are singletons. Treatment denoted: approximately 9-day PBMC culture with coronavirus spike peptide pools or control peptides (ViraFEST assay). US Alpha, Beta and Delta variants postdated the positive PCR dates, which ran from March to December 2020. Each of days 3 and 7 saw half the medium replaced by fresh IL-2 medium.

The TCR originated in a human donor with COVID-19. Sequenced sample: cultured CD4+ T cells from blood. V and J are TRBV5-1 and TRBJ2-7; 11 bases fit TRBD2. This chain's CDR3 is CASSLSSGGTYEQYF. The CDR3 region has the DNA TGCGCCAGCAGCTTGTCTAGCGGGGGGACCTACGAGCAGTACTTC. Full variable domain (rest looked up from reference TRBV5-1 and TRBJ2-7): KAGVTQTPRYLIKTRGQQVTLSCSPISGHRSVSWYQQTPGQGLQFLFEYFSETQRNKGNFPGRFSGRQFSNSRSEMNVSTLELGDSALYLCASSLSSGGTYEQYFGPGTRLTVT.